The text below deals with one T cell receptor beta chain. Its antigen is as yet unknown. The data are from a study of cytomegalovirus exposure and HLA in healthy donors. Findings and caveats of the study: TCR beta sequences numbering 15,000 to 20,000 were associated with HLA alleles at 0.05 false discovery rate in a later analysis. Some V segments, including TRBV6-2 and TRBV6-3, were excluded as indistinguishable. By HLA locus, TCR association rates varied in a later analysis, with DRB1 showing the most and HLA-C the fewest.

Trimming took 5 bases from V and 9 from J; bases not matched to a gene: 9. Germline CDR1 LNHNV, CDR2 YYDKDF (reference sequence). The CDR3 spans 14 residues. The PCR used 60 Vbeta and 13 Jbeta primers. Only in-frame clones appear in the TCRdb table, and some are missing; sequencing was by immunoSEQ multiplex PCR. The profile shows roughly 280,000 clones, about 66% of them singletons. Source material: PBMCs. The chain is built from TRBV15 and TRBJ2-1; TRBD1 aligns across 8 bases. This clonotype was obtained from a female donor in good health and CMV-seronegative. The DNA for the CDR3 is TGTGCCACCAGCGACCCGACAGGGGACGGTGAGCAGTTCTTC. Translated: CATSDPTGDGEQFF.